The 27 T cell receptor beta chains listed next were all sequenced from one sample in a study of Ad26.COV2.S vaccination and SARS-CoV-2 variants. TCRdb keeps only in-frame clones here, not all; method: immunoSEQ multiplex PCR. The sample has around 250,000 clones, 70% to 90% seen once. Treatment indicated: 15 to 20 received Ad26.COV2.S at low or high dose, single or two shots; several received placebo; per-sample allocation not given. The investigators took samples on day 63 after the first vaccine or placebo injection. The sample consisted of peripheral blood, taken in a trial of Ad26.COV2.S vaccine versus placebo. The receptors derive from a person aged 18 to 65 who received the Ad26.COV2.S COVID-19 vaccine or a placebo.

The V and J genes are TRBV7-2 and TRBJ1-2, with 9 bases matching TRBD1. Trimming cost V 0 bases and J 7 bases; bases outside gene matches: 3. Germline CDR1 is SGHTA and CDR2 is FQGNSA. The CDR3 has 14 residues. CDR3 in amino acids: CASSLADRGVGYTF. DNA of the CDR3: TGTGCCAGCAGCTTAGCGGACAGGGGAGTTGGCTACACCTTC.

The V and J genes are TRBV18 and TRBJ2-7; D uncertain. Trimming left V 3 bases short and J 2 bases short, with 17 bases between. The germline gives CDR1 KGHSH, CDR2 LQKENI. CDR3 length equals 16 residues. The CDR3 DNA sequence: TGTGCCAGCTCACCTTCGTTAGGTTTTGGGACCTACGAGCAGTACGTC. Translation gives CASSPSLGFGTYEQYV.

In its sample, this clone was seen a few times. The rearrangement links TRBV18 to TRBJ1-4; D is ambiguous. The CDR3 consists of 13 residues. Germline V gives CDR1 KGHSH, CDR2 LQKENI. Trimming pared 6 bases from V and 4 bases from J, leaving 9 bases between. This chain's CDR3 is CASSPGLNEKLFF. The DNA for the CDR3 is TGTGCCAGCTCTCCGGGCCTTAATGAAAAACTGTTTTTT.

The chain employs TRBV7-2 and TRBJ2-2, with unresolved D. Germline assignment: CDR1 SGHTA and CDR2 FQGNSA. This CDR3 is built from 14 residues. The germline V and J ends were trimmed by 1 base and 5 bases, with 8 bases remaining between them. CDR3 amino acids: CASSLVHRTGELFF. CDR3 DNA sequence: TGTGCCAGCAGCTTAGTGCACAGAACCGGGGAGCTGTTTTTT.

This chain connects TRBV7-9 to TRBJ2-2; maybe TRBD1 (6 bases). The CDR3 loop spans 16 amino acids. Germline V gives CDR1 SEHNR, CDR2 FQNEAQ (reference sequence). Trimming left V 5 bases short and J 6 bases short, with 19 bases between. In DNA, the CDR3 is TGTGCCAGCAGCCCAAACAGGGCATCCGGCCCCGGGGAGCTGTTTTTT. It yields the protein CASSPNRASGPGELFF.

This chain uses TRBV18 with TRBJ1-1; possible D gene TRBD1, 6 bases. The CDR3 contains 13 residues. Germline V gene sequence: CDR1 KGHSH, CDR2 LQKENI. Trimming left V 6 bases short and J 2 bases short, with 10 bases between. The CDR3 region has the DNA TGTGCCAGCTCGCAGACAGGAAACACTGAAGCTTTCTTT. This codes for CASSQTGNTEAFF.

The genes are TRBV27 and TRBJ2-5; 9 nucleotides match TRBD1. The CDR3 consists of 15 residues. J gave up 2 bases and V 5 bases, and 6 bases lay outside the gene matches. Germline V lookup: CDR1 MNHEY, CDR2 SMNVEV (reference sequence). CDR3 loop: CASSPGDRAQETQYF. DNA for the CDR3: TGTGCCAGCAGTCCTGGGGACAGGGCACAAGAGACCCAGTACTTC.

The chain recombines TRBV5-8 with TRBJ1-1; 7 nucleotides match TRBD1. J lost 0 bases, V lost 2 bases, and 7 bases had no gene match. This CDR3 contains 16 residues. Germline CDR1 reads SGHTS; CDR2 reads YDEGEE. CDR3 amino acids: CASSFLRDRVNTEAFF. The DNA of the CDR3 is TGTGCCAGCAGCTTTCTTAGGGACAGAGTGAACACTGAAGCTTTCTTT.

V gene TRBV5-1 combines with J gene TRBJ1-1; D remains unclear. The V gene lost 2 bases and the J gene lost 0 bases, with 11 bases spanning the gap. CDR1 is SGHRS, CDR2 YFSETQ, per germline. This CDR3 region has 15 residues. Here the CDR3 reads CASSFGQNLNTEAFF. The DNA of the CDR3 is TGCGCCAGCAGCTTCGGGCAGAACTTGAACACTGAAGCTTTCTTT.

The rearrangement joins TRBV4-2 to TRBJ2-4; TRBD1 might be the D (7 bases). The CDR3 is 13 residues long. The V and J ends lost 1 base and 13 bases respectively, with 14 bases between them. Germline V gives CDR1 LGHNA, CDR2 YNFKEQ. The CDR3 is CASSQGRRDSQYF. CDR3 nucleotide sequence: TGTGCCAGCAGCCAAGGAAGGCGGGACAGCCAGTACTTC.

V usage is TRBV5-1 and J usage is TRBJ2-3; D is possibly TRBD1 (6 bases). The CDR3 totals 15 residues. V gave up 4 bases and J gave up 5 bases, with 17 bases separating them. Germline-derived CDR1 and CDR2 are SGHRS and YFSETQ. CDR3: CASSAHGPQGDTQYF. CDR3 nucleotide sequence: TGCGCCAGCAGCGCCCACGGTCCACAGGGAGATACGCAGTATTTT.

This clone was counted once. The V call is TRBV5-1, the J call TRBJ2-3; D perhaps matches TRBD2 (6 bases). The CDR3 loop spans 16 amino acids. V lost 0 bases, J lost 4 bases, and 15 bases lay in between. The V gene's germline CDR1 is SGHRS and CDR2 YFSETQ. Here the CDR3 DNA reads TGCGCCAGCAGCTTGGTTGGGCACCCTAGCGCAGATACGCAGTATTTT. It yields the protein CASSLVGHPSADTQYF.

The chain combines TRBV9 with TRBJ1-4; D might be TRBD1 (6 bases). Germline CDR1 and CDR2: SGDLS and YYNGEE. V was clipped by 2 bases and J by 0 bases, with 17 bases between them. CDR3 length: 18 amino acids. The CDR3 here is CASSVSGVMSATNEKLFF. DNA for the CDR3: TGTGCCAGCAGCGTTTCAGGGGTCATGTCCGCAACTAATGAAAAACTGTTTTTT.

The V and J genes are TRBV27 and TRBJ2-2, with unresolved D. Per germline, CDR1 MNHEY and CDR2 SMNVEV (reference sequence). The CDR3 runs 13 residues. V gave up 4 bases and J gave up 9 bases, with 12 bases separating them. The CDR3 DNA is TGTGCCAGCAGTTCAGGACCCCGCTGGGAGCTGTTTTTT. Translating gives CASSSGPRWELFF.

V gene TRBV4-3 combines with J gene TRBJ2-6; TRBD1 might be the D (5 bases). Trimming took 3 bases from V and 0 from J, leaving 21 bases between them. CDR1 and CDR2 (germline): LGHNA, YSLEER. The CDR3 is made up of 20 amino acids. CDR3 bases: TGCGCCAGCAGCCACCCGCCCCCGGACAAAGGAAGCTCTGGGGCCAACGTCCTGACTTTC. Protein sequence: CASSHPPPDKGSSGANVLTF.

This clone was observed a handful of times. The V gene is TRBV25-1, the J gene TRBJ1-1; D remains ambiguous. Between the trimmed V and J ends, which lost 7 bases and 10 bases, there was a span of 13 bases. Germline CDR1 MGHDK, CDR2 SYGVNS. This CDR3 region has 11 residues. As DNA, the CDR3 is TGTGCCAGCAAGAACGACGCGGGAGCTTTCTTT. Its translation: CASKNDAGAFF.

The rearrangement uses TRBV7-9 and TRBJ2-1; TRBD2 matches at 12 bases. The CDR3 runs to 16 residues. V shed 2 bases, J shed 8 bases, and the junction held 7 bases outside the gene matches. The germline CDR1 and CDR2 sequences are SEHNR and FQNEAQ (reference sequence). The DNA for the CDR3 is TGTGCCAGCAGCTTATTGGCTAGCGGGAGGGTCTATGAGCAGTTCTTC. This codes for CASSLLASGRVYEQFF.

This chain uses TRBV27 with TRBJ2-7, with D possibly matching TRBD2 (6 bases). The germline V gene encodes CDR1 MNHEY and CDR2 SMNVEV (reference sequence). The length of the CDR3 is 15 residues. V lost 6 bases and J 0 bases, leaving 15 bases between the germline ends. CDR3 amino acids: CASRATVGGSYEQYV. The CDR3 DNA is TGTGCCAGCAGGGCGACAGTGGGGGGCTCCTACGAGCAGTACGTC.

The chain is built from TRBV7-6 and TRBJ2-3, with TRBD1 matching 7 bases. CDR1 is SGHVS and CDR2 is FNYEAQ in the germline V gene. The ends lost 1 base at V and 4 bases at J; junction bases unmatched: 8. The length of the CDR3 is 16 residues. The CDR3 is CASSLGNQGVADTQYF. The DNA for the CDR3 is TGTGCCAGCAGCTTAGGCAATCAGGGGGTGGCAGATACGCAGTATTTT.

The CDR3 DNA sequence: TGCGCCAGCAGTCCTCCGGGACCGAGCTCCTACGAGCAGTACTTC. Its protein product is CASSPPGPSSYEQYF. The chain recombines TRBV5-1 with TRBJ2-7; D may be TRBD1 or TRBD2 (5 bases each). CDR3 size: 15 residues. Germline CDR1 SGHRS, CDR2 YFSETQ. V was trimmed by 5 bases and J by 0 bases, leaving 15 bases between them.

The chain is built from TRBV18 and TRBJ1-4; D is perhaps TRBD1 (5 bases). The CDR3 extends over 16 amino acids. Germline assignment: CDR1 KGHSH and CDR2 LQKENI. With 6 bases removed from V and 8 bases from J, the gap between germline ends came to 22 bases. DNA of the CDR3: TGTGCCAGCTCCGGGACCGGGGGAGGGGTAGAAGAAAAACTGTTTTTT. Encoded protein: CASSGTGGGVEEKLFF. The variable domain in full, with the rest retrieved from reference TRBV18 and TRBJ1-4, is NAGVMQNPRHLVRRRGQEARLRCSPMKGHSHVYWYRQLPEEGLKFMVYLQKENIIDESGMPKERFSAEFPKEGPSILRIQQVVRGDSAAYFCASSGTGGGVEEKLFFGSGTQLSVL.

The rearrangement uses TRBV7-2 and TRBJ1-1; 11 nucleotides match TRBD1. Germline CDR1 reads SGHTA; CDR2 reads FQGNSA. The CDR3 runs 14 residues. J lost 4 bases, V lost 5 bases, and 3 bases had no gene match. The CDR3 sequence: CASSRTGGGTEAFF. The CDR3 DNA is TGTGCCAGCAGCCGGACAGGGGGCGGCACTGAAGCTTTCTTT.

This clone was seen a single time. The chain joins TRBV6-5 to TRBJ2-1, with D unresolved. CDR1 and CDR2 from the germline V gene are MNHEY and SVGAGI. CDR3 length: 15 residues. Trimming stripped 1 base from V and 0 bases from J, with 7 bases between. The CDR3 DNA reads TGTGCCAGCAGTTACTTGCCGCACTCCTACAATGAGCAGTTCTTC. Residues: CASSYLPHSYNEQFF.

The chain carries TRBV4-3 and TRBJ1-1; no definite D call. CDR1 and CDR2 (germline): LGHNA, YSLEER. V shed 0 bases and J shed 2 bases, with 10 bases lying between them. CDR3 length equals 15 residues. CDR3 sequence: CASSQDRGLNTEAFF. The CDR3 region has the DNA TGCGCCAGCAGCCAAGATCGCGGGCTTAACACTGAAGCTTTCTTT.

The CDR3 DNA is TGTGCCAGCAGCTTGAGACGTTTCTACGAGCAGTACTTC. As protein: CASSLRRFYEQYF. The chain links TRBV5-6 to TRBJ2-7, with unresolved D. Germline lookup yields CDR1 SGHDT and CDR2 YYEEEE. The CDR3 spans 13 residues. With 1 base removed from V and 3 bases from J, the gap between germline ends came to 8 bases.

CDR3 residues: CASSQSPPLRGGGKSTDTQYF. CDR3 DNA sequence: TGTGCCAGCAGCCAATCACCCCCCCTACGCGGGGGGGGTAAAAGCACAGATACGCAGTATTTT. The chain carries TRBV4-2 and TRBJ2-3, with TRBD2 matching 9 bases. Germline CDR1 and CDR2: LGHNA and YNFKEQ. Losses at the gene ends were 2 bases for V and 0 bases for J; bases not matched to a gene: 18. The CDR3 sequence is 21 residues long.

The V gene is TRBV24-1, the J gene TRBJ1-5, with a possible D match to TRBD1 (6 bases). The CDR3 has 13 amino acids. Germline CDR1 reads KGHDR; CDR2 reads SFDVKD. Trimming cost V 8 bases and J 5 bases, with 12 bases left between them. The CDR3 sequence: CATKQGRDQPQHF. CDR3 bases: TGTGCCACCAAACAGGGTAGAGATCAGCCCCAGCATTTT.